This record covers a single TCR beta chain. Antigen: not known. This entry is derived from a study of PD-1 blockade in classical Hodgkin lymphoma. Here immunoSEQ multiplex PCR was the method, and the copy in TCRdb shows in-frame clones only, minus some. The data contain 45,000 or so clones, approximately 91% of them seen just once; the ten biggest clones take up about 5.3%. Time point reported: newly diagnosed, previously untreated cHL patient sample. This CDR3 spans 15 amino acids. In germline, CDR1 is LGHNA, CDR2 YNFKEQ. V was cut by 0 bases and J by 2 bases, with 8 bases left in between. Overall study results and limits: Healthy donors reportedly exceeded newly diagnosed patients in baseline TCR diversity. The drivers behind the repertoire differences, possibly disease activity or prior therapy, remain undefined.

The clonotype originates from a human donor with classical Hodgkin lymphoma. The sequenced material came from peripheral blood mononuclear cells (PBMCs). The gene calls are TRBV4-2 and TRBJ2-1, with D hard to call. CDR3 bases: TGTGCCAGCAGCCAAGACCGGCAGACCTACAATGAGCAGTTCTTC. The encoded protein is CASSQDRQTYNEQFF.